The sequence of this T cell receptor (beta chain) was determined in a study of T cells expressing NK-cell markers. Study at large: Among eight sequenced donors, seven carried HCMV seropositivity while one was seronegative. Whole-study results and caveats: In a group of several donors, dominant NKG2C+ clonotypes represented 1.0-7.0% of CD8+ T cells.

Turning to this clonotype: Its specificity is unknown.

Germline lookup yields CDR1 DFQATT and CDR2 SNEGSKA (reference sequence). The CDR3 spans 16 residues. A 5'RACE template switching approach incorporating UMIs was used to make TCR beta cDNA. One entry per CDR3 protein, without DNA, is what TCRdb gives after re-calling the 5' RACE reads. In all, the sample yields 200,000 to 300,000 distinct CDR3 sequences. The specimen sequenced was blood T cells: a sorted CD56 or NKG2C T cell subset, CD4+ or CD8+ T cells, or bulk PBMC T cells (not recorded which). This TCR came from a man aged 18 to 29 in good health. The rearrangement joins TRBV20-1 to TRBJ2-7; TCRdb selects TRBD2, and the lack of DNA leaves this call unchecked. CDR3 region: CSAKGLAGLKIYEQYF.